The 4 T cell receptor beta chains given below trace back to one sample, sequenced in a study of T cell responses to AZD1222 COVID-19 vaccine. Measured with immunoSEQ multiplex PCR; TCRdb has only the in-frame clones, and not every one. The table has 95,000 to 150,000 clones, around 91% seen once. Here the sequenced sample was peripheral blood, taken on day 0 of AZD1222 vaccination. Receptors were obtained from an adult in good health.

The rearrangement uses TRBV6-2 or TRBV6-3 and TRBJ2-7, with TRBD2 identical over 8 bases. The V gene end was trimmed by 0 bases and the J gene end by 0 bases; junction bases not matched to a gene: 7. The CDR3 has 17 residues. From germline, CDR1 is MNHEY and CDR2 SVGEGT. Here the CDR3 reads CASSYSSSGPTSYEQYV. The CDR3 DNA sequence: TGTGCCAGCAGTTACTCATCTAGCGGGCCTACCTCCTACGAGCAGTACGTC.

The chain links TRBV7-8 to TRBJ1-2; tentative D call: TRBD1 (5 bases). Germline V gene data show CDR1 as SGHVS and CDR2 as FQNEAQ. Trimming removed 4 bases from V and 9 bases from J, with 15 bases in between. The CDR3 has 13 amino acids. CDR3 in DNA: TGTGCCAGCAGCTCTCGAGGCGGGGGGAGCTACACCTTC. Amino acid sequence: CASSSRGGGSYTF.

The V call is TRBV24-1, the J call TRBJ1-5; weak D call: TRBD1 (6 bases). V lost 2 bases and J 7 bases, leaving 14 bases between the germline ends. Germline-derived CDR1 and CDR2 are KGHDR and SFDVKD. This CDR3 has 15 residues. The CDR3: CATSDSQGGYQPQHF. The CDR3 DNA reads TGTGCCACCAGTGATTCCCAAGGGGGGTACCAGCCCCAGCATTTT.

V and J are TRBV4-2 and TRBJ1-2, with 7 bases fitting TRBD1. Per germline, CDR1 LGHNA and CDR2 YNFKEQ. The CDR3 is 15 residues long. Germline trimming cut 0 bases from V and 3 bases from J; bases unmatched to any gene: 4. DNA of the CDR3: TGTGCCAGCAGCCAAGATACAGGGGCGGACTATGGCTACACCTTC. Encoded protein: CASSQDTGADYGYTF.